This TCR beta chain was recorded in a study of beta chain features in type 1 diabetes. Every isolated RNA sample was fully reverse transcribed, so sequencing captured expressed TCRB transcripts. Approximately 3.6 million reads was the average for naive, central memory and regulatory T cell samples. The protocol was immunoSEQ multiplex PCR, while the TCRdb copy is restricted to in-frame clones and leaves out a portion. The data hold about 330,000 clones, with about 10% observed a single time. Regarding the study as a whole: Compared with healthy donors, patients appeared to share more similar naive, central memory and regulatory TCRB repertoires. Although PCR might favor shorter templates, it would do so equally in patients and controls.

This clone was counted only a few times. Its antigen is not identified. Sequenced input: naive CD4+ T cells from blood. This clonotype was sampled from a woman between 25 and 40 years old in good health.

Written as DNA, the CDR3 is TGCGCCAGCAGCCAAGAAGATCGACTAGCGGGAGCCCACACCGGGGAGCTGTTTTTT. Protein sequence: CASSQEDRLAGAHTGELFF. The chain uses TRBV4-1 and TRBJ2-2, with TRBD2 matching 12 bases. V lost 0 bases, J lost 3 bases, and 8 bases stayed unmatched. The CDR3 sequence is 19 residues long. Germline V gene sequence: CDR1 MGHRA, CDR2 YSYEKL.